Each of the 2 T cell receptor beta chains below was sequenced from the same sample in a study of T cells in Graves' hyperthyroidism and ophthalmopathy. What was amplified from RNA transcripts were TCR beta CDR3 regions. RT-PCR in the first round (using the HTBI primer set) targeted the TCR CDR3. TCRdb ran MiXCR on the multiplex PCR reads and lists one entry per CDR3 protein. The sample has 490,000 or so distinct CDR3 sequences; about 46% are singletons. Sample: peripheral blood or thyroid tissue (not recorded which). These receptors all come from an adult woman with Graves' disease, either hyperthyroidism or ophthalmopathy (not recorded which).

The J gene is TRBJ1-3, the V gene TRBV5-1, with D perhaps TRBD1 (6 bases). CDR1 and CDR2 from the germline V gene are SGHRS and YFSETQ. There are 14 residues in the CDR3. Trimming stripped 2 bases from V and 4 bases from J, with 10 bases between. The CDR3 here is CASSLQGYGNTIYF. The CDR3 DNA reads as TGCGCCAGCAGCTTACAGGGATACGGAAACACCATATATTTT.

The chain links TRBV7-9 to TRBJ2-5; TRBD1 is a possible D gene (6 bases). The CDR3 has 16 residues. Trimming took 5 bases from V and 2 from J, leaving 18 bases between them. Germline loops: CDR1 SEHNR, CDR2 FQNEAQ (reference sequence). This CDR3 is CASSADRPTPQETQYF. In DNA, the CDR3 is TGTGCCAGCAGCGCTGACAGGCCCACACCACAAGAGACCCAGTACTTC.